One and the same sample provided the 30 T cell receptor beta chains below, sequenced in a study of beta chain features in type 1 diabetes. Expressed TCRB transcripts were sequenced, since all the RNA that had been isolated was reverse transcribed. Here immunoSEQ multiplex PCR was the method, and the copy in TCRdb shows in-frame clones only, minus some. The sample lists hundreds of thousands of clones, 10% to 15% occurring once. Sequenced: naive CD4+ T cells from blood. The receptors come from a man younger than 35 in good health.

This clone came up a few times. This chain links TRBV30 with TRBJ2-7; 10 positions match TRBD1. The germline V gene encodes CDR1 GTSNPN and CDR2 SVGIG (reference sequence). This CDR3 is 13 amino acids long. V shed 3 bases and J 6 bases; nucleotides not matched to a gene: 5. The chain's CDR3 is CAWRRQGAREQYF. CDR3 bases: TGTGCCTGGAGACGACAGGGGGCGCGCGAGCAGTACTTC.

The chain carries TRBV7-2 and TRBJ2-7; no definite D call. This CDR3 contains 13 residues. V dropped 1 base and J dropped 4 bases, with 8 bases sitting between them. CDR1 is SGHTA and CDR2 is FQGNSA in the germline V gene. The CDR3 sequence is CASSLERRYEQYF. For the CDR3, the DNA is TGTGCCAGCAGCTTAGAGAGGCGGTACGAGCAGTACTTC. Supplemented by reference TRBV7-2 and TRBJ2-7, the full variable domain reads GAGVSQSPSNKVTEKGKDVELRCDPISGHTALYWYRQSLGQGLEFLIYFQGNSAPDKSGLPSDRFSAERTGGSVSTLTIQRTQQEDSAVYLCASSLERRYEQYFGPGTRLTVT.

In this sample, this clone turned up a few times. The chain joins TRBV11-2 to TRBJ1-5; D is ambiguous. This CDR3 has 13 amino acids. CDR1 SGHAT and CDR2 FQNNGV come from the germline V gene. V lost 6 bases and J 4 bases, leaving 10 bases between the germline ends. CDR3 residues: CASSTTLNQPQHF. In nucleotides, the CDR3 is TGTGCCAGCAGTACAACCCTGAATCAGCCCCAGCATTTT.

Details on this clone: The sample holds other DNA sequences that translate to the same CDR3. The J gene is TRBJ2-7, the V gene TRBV11-2; 12 bases agree with TRBD2. CDR1 is SGHAT, CDR2 FQNNGV, per germline. CDR3 length: 15 residues. V lost 6 bases to trimming and J lost 3 bases; unmatched junction nucleotides: 6. The CDR3 nucleotides are TGTGCCAGCAGGAGACTAGCGGGAGAGGGCTACGAGCAGTACTTC. Encoded protein: CASRRLAGEGYEQYF.

This clone was counted between two and nine times. The chain joins TRBV25-1 to TRBJ1-2; 8 nucleotides align to TRBD1. Losses at the gene ends were 2 bases for V and 3 bases for J; bases not matched to a gene: 2. The CDR3 runs 14 residues. Germline CDR1 is MGHDK and CDR2 is SYGVNS. Here the CDR3 DNA reads TGTGCCAGCAGTGAACAACAGGGGGACTATGGCTACACCTTC. Translated, it gives CASSEQQGDYGYTF.

The J gene is TRBJ2-7, the V gene TRBV2; 8 bases agree with TRBD1. The CDR3 length is 12 residues. Per germline, CDR1 SNHLY and CDR2 FYNNEI. V lost 8 bases and J lost 2; bases outside the gene matches: 2. The CDR3 DNA sequence: TGTGCCAGCGGGGACAGGCCCTACGAGCAGTACTTC. As protein: CASGDRPYEQYF.

This clone was counted a few times. The rearrangement uses TRBV4-2 and TRBJ2-5; 9 positions agree with TRBD2. Per the germline V gene, CDR1 is LGHNA and CDR2 is YNFKEQ. The ends lost 5 bases at V and 2 bases at J; junction bases unmatched: 12. The CDR3 totals 17 residues. The CDR3 DNA reads as TGTGCCAGCAGCTCCCGTTTTGGGGCGGGGGGGCAAGAGACCCAGTACTTC. Translated: CASSSRFGAGGQETQYF.

The rearrangement links TRBV14 to TRBJ2-5; 10 nucleotides agree with TRBD2. The CDR3 is 17 amino acids. The V gene's germline CDR1 is SGHDN and CDR2 FVKESK. J gave up 1 base and V 0 bases, and 5 bases lay outside the gene matches. CDR3 DNA sequence: TGTGCCAGCAGCCAAGATAGGGGACTAGCGATCCAAGAGACCCAGTACTTC. Residues: CASSQDRGLAIQETQYF.

The J gene is TRBJ2-7, the V gene TRBV18, with 8 positions matching TRBD2. The CDR3 runs 14 residues. V lost 0 bases to trimming and J lost 6 bases; unmatched junction nucleotides: 4. Germline CDR1 reads KGHSH; CDR2 reads LQKENI. The CDR3 sequence is CASSPPDSGGEQYF. Written as DNA, the CDR3 is TGTGCCAGCTCACCACCGGACAGCGGGGGCGAGCAGTACTTC.

This clone was observed a handful of times. V and J are TRBV4-3 and TRBJ2-7; TRBD2 agrees at 9 bases. Germline CDR1 LGHNA, CDR2 YSLEER. CDR3 length: 16 residues. V trimming: 2 bases; J trimming: 7 bases; junction bases outside the gene matches: 12. In DNA form, the CDR3 reads TGCGCCAGCAGCCAACTCTCTAGCGGGACCCAGGCGGAGCAGTACTTC. Translated, it gives CASSQLSSGTQAEQYF.

This clone was seen only a few times. The chain links TRBV5-4 to TRBJ2-7, with a weak D call TRBD2 (7 bases). Germline V gene sequence: CDR1 SGHNT, CDR2 YYREEE (reference sequence). V was pared by 1 base and J by 6 bases, with 23 bases between. The CDR3 length is 17 residues. CDR3 coding DNA: TGTGCCAGCAGCTTGCCCCGGCAGGGGAGGGCCATTGGCGAGCAGTACTTC. Translating gives CASSLPRQGRAIGEQYF.

A few counts support this clone. The chain carries TRBV14 and TRBJ1-3; perhaps TRBD1 as D (5 bases). There are 14 residues in the CDR3. V shed 4 bases and J shed 0 bases, with 7 bases lying between them. Germline lookup yields CDR1 SGHDN and CDR2 FVKESK. CDR3 DNA sequence: TGTGCCAGCAGCCTTGGACACTCTGGAAACACCATATATTTT. This encodes CASSLGHSGNTIYF.

V and J are TRBV5-1 and TRBJ1-2, with D maybe TRBD1 (6 bases). In germline, CDR1 is SGHRS, CDR2 YFSETQ. Trimming left V 3 bases short and J 7 bases short, with 19 bases between. This CDR3 region has 15 residues. The CDR3 DNA sequence: TGCGCCAGCAGCTGGGTGACAGGAGGTTCGGTTGGCTACACCTTC. Translated: CASSWVTGGSVGYTF.

This clone was seen only a few times. This chain uses TRBV12-5 with TRBJ2-3; D is perhaps TRBD2 (7 bases). Germline V CDR1 and CDR2: LGHNT, FRNRAP. V was trimmed by 0 bases and J by 10 bases, leaving 11 bases between them. This CDR3 spans 13 amino acids. The DNA of the CDR3 is TGTGCTAGTGGTTTGGTAGGGGGGGAGTCGCAGTATTTT. Its translation: CASGLVGGESQYF.

This clone showed up just a few times. V and J are TRBV5-6 and TRBJ2-1; 7 bases align to TRBD2. The CDR3 sequence is 14 residues long. CDR1 and CDR2 (germline): SGHDT, YYEEEE. Unmatched junction bases numbered 6, after V lost 0 bases and J lost 9 bases. The CDR3 sequence: CASSLVASGGEQFF. The CDR3 nucleotides are TGTGCCAGCAGCTTGGTAGCGTCGGGAGGTGAGCAGTTCTTC.

This rearrangement joins TRBV30 to TRBJ2-2, with TRBD2 identical over 7 bases. CDR1 and CDR2 from the germline V gene are GTSNPN and SVGIG (reference sequence). With V trimmed by 4 bases and J by 4 bases, 3 bases remained unmatched. CDR3 size: 13 residues. The CDR3 here is CAWTWGGTGELFF. Written as DNA, the CDR3 is TGTGCCTGGACCTGGGGGGGCACCGGGGAGCTGTTTTTT.

This clone has more than one count but fewer than ten. V usage is TRBV7-6 and J usage is TRBJ2-7; 9 nucleotides line up with TRBD2. The J segment lost 7 bases and the V segment lost 4 bases, leaving 11 bases of the junction unmatched. Per the germline V gene, CDR1 is SGHVS and CDR2 is FNYEAQ. This CDR3 has 15 residues. The CDR3 region is CASSSRAAGGGEQYF. Here the CDR3 DNA reads TGTGCCAGCAGCTCTCGAGCAGCGGGAGGCGGGGAGCAGTACTTC.

The chain has TRBV5-5 and TRBJ1-1; no clear D. The ends were cut back, 1 base at V and 0 bases at J, with 7 bases in the middle. CDR3 length: 14 amino acids. From germline, CDR1 is SGHKS and CDR2 YYEKEE (reference sequence). In nucleotides, the CDR3 is TGTGCCAGCAGCTTGCTTTCAGTGAACACTGAAGCTTTCTTT. Protein: CASSLLSVNTEAFF.

The chain is built from TRBV28 and TRBJ1-2; D is unresolved. CDR1 and CDR2 from the germline V gene are MDHEN and SYDVKM. The CDR3 covers 11 residues. With 2 bases removed from V and 8 bases from J, the gap between germline ends came to 6 bases. The DNA for the CDR3 is TGTGCCAGCAGTTTACTGAGCGGCTACACCTTC. It encodes CASSLLSGYTF.

The chain recombines TRBV11-1 with TRBJ1-2; 7 bases line up with TRBD1. Germline CDR1 SGHAT, CDR2 FQDESV (reference sequence). The V segment lost 4 bases and the J segment 5 bases; nucleotides outside the gene matches: 10. CDR3 size: 15 residues. CDR3 sequence reads: CASSSRGTDGYGYTF. The CDR3 DNA sequence: TGTGCCAGCAGCTCCCGCGGGACAGACGGATATGGCTACACCTTC. Complete variable domain (other parts from reference TRBV11-1 and TRBJ1-2): EAEVAQSPRYKITEKSQAVAFWCDPISGHATLYWYRQILGQGPELLVQFQDESVVDDSQLPKDRFSAERLKGVDSTLKIQPAELGDSAMYLCASSSRGTDGYGYTFGSGTRLTVV.

This clone was counted only a few times. The V gene is TRBV19, the J gene TRBJ1-6; D gene ambiguous. The CDR3 totals 12 residues. The germline CDR1 and CDR2 sequences are LNHDA and SQIVND (reference sequence). V lost 1 base and J lost 9, with 4 bases in between. CDR3 DNA: TGTGCCAGTAGTATAGCGAGTTCACCCCTCCACTTT. This encodes CASSIASSPLHF.

The chain links TRBV28 to TRBJ2-3, with 8 positions matching TRBD2. With V trimmed by 7 bases and J by 3 bases, 12 bases remained unmatched. The length of the CDR3 is 16 residues. Per the germline V gene, CDR1 is MDHEN and CDR2 is SYDVKM. The CDR3 here is CASTPPRVAGTDTQYF. The CDR3 region has the DNA TGTGCCAGCACCCCACCCAGGGTAGCGGGGACAGATACGCAGTATTTT.

The rearrangement links TRBV6-1 to TRBJ1-2; maybe TRBD1 (6 bases). In germline, CDR1 is MNHNS, CDR2 SASEGT. The CDR3 is 13 amino acids. Trimming pared 1 base from V and 9 bases from J, leaving 12 bases between. CDR3 loop: CASSEGLQGSYTF. CDR3 bases: TGTGCCAGCAGTGAAGGCTTACAGGGTAGCTACACCTTC.

The sample holds a few counts of this clone. The CDR3 reads CASSFPPGGRDTEAFF. CDR3 coding DNA: TGTGCCAGCAGCTTTCCCCCAGGGGGACGGGACACTGAAGCTTTCTTT. This sequence joins TRBV7-9 and TRBJ1-1, with 7 bases fitting TRBD1. Germline CDR1 and CDR2: SEHNR and FQNEAQ (reference sequence). Trimming at V came to 3 bases and at J to 3 bases, leaving 10 bases not matched to a gene. This CDR3 has 16 amino acids.

Only a few counts were recorded for this clone. V and J are TRBV28 and TRBJ1-2; the D gene is possibly TRBD1 (6 bases). With 1 base removed from V and 8 bases from J, the gap between germline ends came to 11 bases. Germline V lookup: CDR1 MDHEN, CDR2 SYDVKM. This CDR3 has 13 residues. CDR3 DNA: TGTGCCAGCAGTTTATCCGGACAGCGCGGCTACACCTTC. It codes for CASSLSGQRGYTF.

This clone was seen a few times. V is TRBV7-9 and J is TRBJ2-2; 13 bases align to TRBD2. V dropped 5 bases and J dropped 5; count of bases not matched to a gene: 14. CDR1 is SEHNR, CDR2 FQNEAQ, per germline (reference sequence). This CDR3 is 19 amino acids long. The CDR3 loop is CASSPPFWTSGRFTGELFF. The CDR3 bases are TGTGCCAGCAGCCCCCCCTTTTGGACTAGCGGGAGATTTACCGGGGAGCTGTTTTTT.

This clone turned up a few times. J is TRBJ2-7 and V is TRBV14, with 7 bases aligning to TRBD2. Unmatched junction bases numbered 7, after V lost 3 bases and J lost 2 bases. Germline-derived CDR1 and CDR2 are SGHDN and FVKESK. CDR3 size: 15 residues. As DNA, the CDR3 is TGTGCCAGCAGCCATCGATTCGGGGGGACCTACGAGCAGTACTTC. As protein: CASSHRFGGTYEQYF.

The chain uses TRBV30 and TRBJ2-7, with 12 bases lining up with TRBD2. Looked up from germline, CDR1 is GTSNPN and CDR2 is SVGIG (reference sequence). This CDR3 contains 14 residues. V was pared by 0 bases and J by 7 bases, with 4 bases of the junction left unmatched. The CDR3: CAWSVSLAGGEQYF. The CDR3 coding sequence is TGTGCCTGGAGTGTAAGCCTAGCGGGGGGGGAGCAGTACTTC.

The sample holds a few counts of this clone. The CDR3 is CASSDQGLRGNQPQHF. The CDR3 DNA sequence: TGTGCCAGCAGTGACCAGGGTCTCCGGGGGAATCAGCCCCAGCATTTT. The chain joins TRBV28 to TRBJ1-5, with D tentatively TRBD1 (5 bases). Trimming took off 5 bases at V and 4 bases at J, with 18 bases between the two ends. Germline CDR1 MDHEN, CDR2 SYDVKM. The CDR3 has 16 amino acids.

This clone was detected only a few times. The chain is built from TRBV30 and TRBJ1-2, with D perhaps TRBD1 (5 bases). This CDR3 contains 13 residues. From germline, CDR1 is GTSNPN and CDR2 SVGIG (reference sequence). The ends were cut back, 8 bases at V and 3 bases at J, with 16 bases in the middle. The CDR3 coding sequence is TGTGCCGGAAGGACCTGGGGCGACTATGGCTACACCTTC. This encodes CAGRTWGDYGYTF.